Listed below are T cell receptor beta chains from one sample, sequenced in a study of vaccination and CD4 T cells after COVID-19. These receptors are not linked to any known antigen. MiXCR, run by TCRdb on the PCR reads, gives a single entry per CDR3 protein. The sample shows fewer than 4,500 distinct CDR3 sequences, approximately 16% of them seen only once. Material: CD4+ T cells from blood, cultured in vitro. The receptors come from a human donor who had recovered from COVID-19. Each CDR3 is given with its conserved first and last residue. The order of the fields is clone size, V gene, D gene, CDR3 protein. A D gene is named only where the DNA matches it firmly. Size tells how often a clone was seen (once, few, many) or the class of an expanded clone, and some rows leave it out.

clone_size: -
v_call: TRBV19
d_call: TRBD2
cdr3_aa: CATSTSGGVDTQYF

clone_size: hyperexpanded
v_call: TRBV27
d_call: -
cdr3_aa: CASSLSTGALETQYF

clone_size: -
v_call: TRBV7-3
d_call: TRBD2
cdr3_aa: CASSSRREGTQYF

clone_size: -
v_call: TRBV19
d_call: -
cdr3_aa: CASSIGQGGYEQYF

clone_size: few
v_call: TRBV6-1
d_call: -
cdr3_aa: CASIQPGGSYGYTF

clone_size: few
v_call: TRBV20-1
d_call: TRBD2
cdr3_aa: CSARPGLAGALGTDTQYF

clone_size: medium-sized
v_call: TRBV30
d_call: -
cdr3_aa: CAWSGAPLTNEQFF

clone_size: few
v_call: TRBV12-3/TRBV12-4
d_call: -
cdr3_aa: CASSLQDSRNQPQHF

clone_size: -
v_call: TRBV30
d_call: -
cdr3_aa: CAWSPSLLSNYGYTF

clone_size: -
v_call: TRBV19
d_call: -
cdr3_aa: CASSFRRRPLNSSRRGNQPQHF